Shown below are 4 T cell receptor beta chains from a single sample sequenced in a study of T-cell reconstitution after alpha-beta-depleted transplantation in children. Molecular barcoding with unique molecular identifiers was used for the TCRbeta library. Via MiXCR, TCRdb re-called the PCR reads, giving one row per CDR3 protein. The sample lists 500,000 to 600,000 distinct CDR3 sequences, more than 20% seen once, with about 35% in the top ten. Specimen: PBMCs, collected before TCRalphabeta/CD19-depleted stem cell transplant. The receptors stem from a boy under two years old with Wiskott-Aldrich syndrome, due to receive a stem cell transplant.

The rearrangement joins TRBV20-1 to TRBJ2-5; a possible D gene is TRBD2 (5 bases). Germline lookup yields CDR1 DFQATT and CDR2 SNEGSKA (reference sequence). The CDR3 runs 13 residues. The germline V and J ends were trimmed by 3 bases and 0 bases, with 8 bases remaining between them. As DNA, the CDR3 is TGCAGTGCTAGGTCCGGGAACCAAGAGACCCAGTACTTC. It translates to CSARSGNQETQYF.

This clonotype was counted a few times. The chain joins TRBV20-1 to TRBJ2-1; D uncertain. This CDR3 region has 15 residues. Per the germline V gene, CDR1 is DFQATT and CDR2 is SNEGSKA (reference sequence). Trimming left V 4 bases short and J 7 bases short, with 20 bases between. The CDR3 is CSAKPGLIGRNEQFF. The CDR3, as DNA: TGCAGTGCTAAGCCCGGGCTTATCGGGCGGAATGAGCAGTTCTTC.

The gene calls are TRBV19 and TRBJ1-2; no clear D. V was pared by 6 bases and J by 0 bases, with 8 bases between. This CDR3 has 13 amino acids. Germline loops: CDR1 LNHDA, CDR2 SQIVND (reference sequence). The DNA of the CDR3 is TGTGCCAGTAGCAGGTTGGCTAACTATGGCTACACCTTC. Translated, it gives CASSRLANYGYTF.

The chain links TRBV6-5 to TRBJ2-1, with 9 bases matching TRBD2. This CDR3 has 19 amino acids. Germline CDR1 and CDR2: MNHEY and SVGAGI. With V trimmed by 0 bases and J by 2 bases, 11 bases remained unmatched. The chain's CDR3 is CASSYSIPVAGVTYNEQFF. CDR3 sequence (DNA): TGTGCCAGCAGTTACTCGATTCCGGTAGCGGGAGTAACCTACAATGAGCAGTTCTTC.